The 9 T cell receptor beta chains below all came from one sample that was sequenced in a study of shared clonotypes between healthy human individuals. The data were produced by immunoSEQ multiplex PCR, yet TCRdb's version contains in-frame clones alone and is incomplete. Found here are approximately 2.5 million clones, roughly 93% of them singletons; the top ten hold 0.36%. The material sequenced was naive CD4+ T cells from PBMCs. Regarding subset: CD45RA+ positively selected. The source is a man aged 18 to 35 in good health. Some clones in this sample may be carry-over from other donors' samples.

The gene calls are TRBV19 and TRBJ2-1; D is perhaps TRBD2 (6 bases). CDR1 and CDR2 from the germline V gene are LNHDA and SQIVND (reference sequence). The CDR3 is made up of 15 amino acids. The germline V and J ends were trimmed by 3 bases and 8 bases, with 17 bases remaining between them. This CDR3 reads CASSIGGASTYEQFF. CDR3 sequence (DNA): TGTGCCAGTAGTATTGGCGGGGCGTCGACCTATGAGCAGTTCTTC.

The rearrangement joins TRBV7-9 to TRBJ2-7; D gene unclear. The length of the CDR3 is 14 residues. The ends were cut back, 7 bases at V and 9 bases at J, with 22 bases in the middle. From germline, CDR1 is SEHNR and CDR2 FQNEAQ (reference sequence). This CDR3 is CASTQFESVVGQYF. Here the CDR3 DNA reads TGTGCCAGCACCCAATTCGAATCAGTGGTAGGGCAGTACTTC. Full variable domain (missing parts from reference TRBV7-9 and TRBJ2-7): DTGVSQNPRHKITKRGQNVTFRCDPISEHNRLYWYRQTLGQGPEFLTYFQNEAQLEKSRLLSDRFSAERPKGSFSTLEIQRTEQGDSAMYLCASTQFESVVGQYFGPGTRLTVT.

Of note for this clone: Its ends do not fully match the called genes, so a read error is possible. The genes are TRBV11-2 and TRBJ1-3; D gene unclear. The CDR3 covers 19 residues. Germline CDR1 is SGHAT and CDR2 is FQNNGV. This CDR3 reads CASRFAARGGATSGNTIYF. The CDR3 DNA is TGTGCCAGCCGCTTTGCAGCCCGAGGTGGCGCGACCTCTGGAAACACCATATATTTT. The variable domain in full, with the rest retrieved from reference TRBV11-2 and TRBJ1-3, is EAGVAQSPRYKIIEKRQSVAFWCNPISGHATLYWYQQILGQGPKLLIQFQNNGVVDDSQLPKDRFSAERLKGVDSTLKIQPAKLEDSAVYLCASRFAARGGATSGNTIYFGEGSWLTVV.

CDR3 DNA: TGTGCCAGCAGCTTAGAGCTGACAGGGAGAGGCTACACCTTC. As protein: CASSLELTGRGYTF. This chain uses TRBV7-2 with TRBJ1-2; 7 bases align to TRBD1. Germline-derived CDR1 and CDR2 are SGHTA and FQGNSA. J gave up 8 bases and V 1 base, and 7 bases lay outside the gene matches. The CDR3 spans 14 residues.

The chain uses TRBV28 and TRBJ1-5; the match to TRBD1 covers 7 bases. The V segment lost 8 bases and the J segment 6 bases; nucleotides outside the gene matches: 13. This CDR3 spans 15 amino acids. Germline assignment: CDR1 MDHEN and CDR2 SYDVKM. The CDR3 loop is CASGGVDRVIQPQHF. In DNA form, the CDR3 reads TGTGCCAGCGGGGGGGTTGACAGGGTGATTCAGCCCCAGCATTTT.

The chain has TRBV28 and TRBJ1-5; D uncertain. Trimming removed 8 bases from V and 0 bases from J, with 20 bases in between. CDR3 length: 17 amino acids. Germline V lookup: CDR1 MDHEN, CDR2 SYDVKM. The CDR3: CASCSPPDIYSNQPQHF. The CDR3 nucleotides are TGTGCCAGCTGCTCTCCCCCGGATATATATAGCAATCAGCCCCAGCATTTT.

This clone was seen a single time. The chain combines TRBV30 with TRBJ2-7; D is perhaps TRBD1 (7 bases). Trimming stripped 3 bases from V and 5 bases from J, with 14 bases between. The V gene's germline CDR1 is GTSNPN and CDR2 SVGIG (reference sequence). CDR3 length: 13 amino acids. The CDR3 region is CAWRKAGGNEQYF. CDR3 sequence (DNA): TGTGCCTGGAGAAAGGCAGGGGGGAACGAGCAGTACTTC. Variable domain in full (rest from reference TRBV30 and TRBJ2-7): SQTIHQWPATLVQPVGSPLSLECTVEGTSNPNLYWYRQAAGRGLQLLFYSVGIGQISSEVPQNLSASRPQDRQFILSSKKLLLSDSGFYLCAWRKAGGNEQYFGPGTRLTVT.

The V call is TRBV7-9, the J call TRBJ2-5; possibly TRBD2 for D (5 bases). This CDR3 region has 13 residues. Germline V gives CDR1 SEHNR, CDR2 FQNEAQ (reference sequence). The ends were cut back, 7 bases at V and 4 bases at J, with 13 bases in the middle. CDR3 in DNA: TGTGCCAGCACCTCCGAGGGAAGAGAGACCCAGTACTTC. It encodes CASTSEGRETQYF.

The chain has TRBV11-2 and TRBJ1-1; a possible D gene is TRBD1 (5 bases). The ends were cut back, 5 bases at V and 7 bases at J, with 23 bases in the middle. This CDR3 region has 16 residues. Germline loops: CDR1 SGHAT, CDR2 FQNNGV. Here the CDR3 reads CASSPDLGRAKLEAFF. The CDR3 coding sequence is TGTGCCAGCAGCCCCGACCTAGGCAGGGCCAAACTTGAAGCTTTCTTT.